This TCR beta chain was identified during a study of early stage breast cancer tumors. Measured with immunoSEQ multiplex PCR; TCRdb has only the in-frame clones, and not every one. Of nearly 70,000 clones listed, 80% were seen once; the top ten hold about 4.5%. Trimming removed 2 bases at V and 7 bases at J, with 18 bases between. The CDR3 is made up of 15 amino acids. Germline lookup yields CDR1 MNHEY and CDR2 SMNVEV (reference sequence). This clone turned up a few times. The chain joins TRBV27 to TRBJ2-7; tentative D call: TRBD2 (6 bases). This TCR was sampled from a person aged 35-50 years with breast cancer. The sequenced sample consisted of blood. CDR3 in DNA: TGTGCCAGCAGTTTAGGGGGGACTGACGAGAGGGAGCAGTACTTC. It is translated as CASSLGGTDEREQYF.